This TCR beta chain was observed in a study of blood T cell repertoires in COVID-19. Data came from immunoSEQ multiplex PCR; TCRdb stores just in-frame clones and leaves some out. The sample has about 470,000 clones, roughly 87% seen once. The CDR3 extends over 11 amino acids. V lost 6 bases to trimming and J lost 4 bases, with 6 bases between them. Germline V lookup: CDR1 SNHLY, CDR2 FYNNEI. This TCR was sampled from a woman under 30 who had recovered from COVID-19. This rearrangement joins TRBV2 to TRBJ1-2; D uncertain. Sequencing used PBMCs or T cells enriched from blood (not recorded which). The CDR3 protein is CASSRGYGYTF. CDR3 nucleotide sequence: TGTGCCAGCAGCCGGGGCTATGGCTACACCTTC.